The rows below give T cell receptor beta chains drawn from one sample of a study of blood T cell repertoires in COVID-19. Here immunoSEQ multiplex PCR was the method, and the copy in TCRdb shows in-frame clones only, minus some. This sample has about 130,000 clones, with around 85% found just once. The sequenced material came from peripheral blood. Receptors were obtained from a human donor in a cohort sampled during active COVID-19. CDR3s leave out the opening cysteine and the closing phenylalanine or tryptophan. The D gene is left open where the match is weak.

D gene | J gene | V gene | CDR3 protein
TRBD1 | TRBJ1-6 | TRBV6-5 | ASSTTGTGDSPLH
TRBD1 | TRBJ2-5 | TRBV13 | ASSLGRQGETQY
NA | TRBJ1-1 | TRBV25-1 | ASSSGVTEAF
TRBD1 | TRBJ1-6 | TRBV29-1 | SVEPPTPSTGNSPLH
NA | TRBJ2-2 | TRBV24-1 | ATGRDFTGELF
NA | TRBJ2-5 | TRBV4-3 | ASSQDFDGSETQY
NA | TRBJ1-5 | TRBV7-6 | ASSLDTGMAGQPQH
NA | TRBJ2-7 | TRBV10-3 | AISEGQNLEQY
NA | TRBJ2-1 | TRBV7-2 | ASSSGYNEQF
TRBD1 | TRBJ2-6 | TRBV5-4 | ASSPILGQGASGANVLT
TRBD1 | TRBJ2-1 | TRBV6-2/TRBV6-3 | ASSYSRTGSSYNEQF
NA | TRBJ1-2 | TRBV28 | ASSPTGIPNYGYT
TRBD1 | TRBJ1-5 | TRBV6-2/TRBV6-3 | ASSYPTGFGSNQPQH
NA | TRBJ1-5 | TRBV4-1 | ASREVGFNQPQH
NA | TRBJ1-1 | TRBV10-3 | AISDSADSVTEGAF
TRBD2 | TRBJ2-1 | TRBV19 | ASSTLAGARRKYNEQF
NA | TRBJ2-5 | TRBV5-4 | ASSLGASAKETQY
NA | TRBJ2-2 | TRBV9 | ASSVVAGELF
NA | TRBJ2-1 | TRBV6-2/TRBV6-3 | ASSYAVYNEQF
NA | TRBJ1-1 | TRBV28 | ASGRPRGSTEAF
NA | TRBJ1-3 | TRBV9 | ASSANSPRGVGSGNTIY
NA | TRBJ2-2 | TRBV19 | ASSNLETGELF
TRBD1 | TRBJ1-4 | TRBV20-1 | SASGTGDEKLF
NA | TRBJ1-1 | TRBV28 | ASSLYGGNTEAF
NA | TRBJ2-1 | TRBV9 | ASSDQGLLYNEQF
NA | TRBJ2-6 | TRBV7-2 | ASSSKTGSGANVLT
NA | TRBJ1-4 | TRBV5-1 | ASSLETGNEKLF
TRBD1 | TRBJ1-3 | TRBV28 | ASKPDRAGNTIY
TRBD2 | TRBJ2-1 | TRBV9 | ASSGGLAEEDEQF
NA | TRBJ2-5 | TRBV12-3/TRBV12-4 | ASSTGGETQY